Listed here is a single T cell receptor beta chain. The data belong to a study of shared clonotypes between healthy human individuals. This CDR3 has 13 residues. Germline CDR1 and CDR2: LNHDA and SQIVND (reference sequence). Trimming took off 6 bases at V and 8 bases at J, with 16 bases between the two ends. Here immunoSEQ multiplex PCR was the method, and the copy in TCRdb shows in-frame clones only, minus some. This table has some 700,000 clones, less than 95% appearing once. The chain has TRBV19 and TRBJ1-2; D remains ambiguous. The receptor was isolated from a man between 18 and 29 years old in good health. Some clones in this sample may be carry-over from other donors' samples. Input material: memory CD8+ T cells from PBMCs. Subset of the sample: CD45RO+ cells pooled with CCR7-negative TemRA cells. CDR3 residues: CASRLPGHRGYTF. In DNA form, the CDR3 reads TGTGCCAGTAGGTTACCTGGGCATCGCGGCTACACCTTC.